The 5 T cell receptor beta chains below come from one sample, sequenced in a study of OX40 agonist ivuxolimab in advanced cancers. The method was immunoSEQ multiplex PCR; TCRdb's version includes in-frame clones alone and lacks a portion of them. The repertoire holds more than 95,000 clones, approximately 90% seen once, with 0.7% to 1% in the top ten. Sequencing used CD4+ or CD8+ T cells sorted from blood, obtained in a trial of the OX40 agonist ivuxolimab. The receptors derive from an adult with an advanced solid tumor such as melanoma, head and neck, liver or kidney cancer.

The chain links TRBV20-1 to TRBJ2-7; D unresolved. CDR3 length: 11 amino acids. The ends were cut back, 5 bases at V and 1 base at J, with 6 bases in the middle. Germline V gene sequence: CDR1 DFQATT, CDR2 SNEGSKA (reference sequence). This chain's CDR3 is CSAARSYEQYF. In DNA, the CDR3 is TGCAGTGCTGCCAGGTCCTACGAGCAGTACTTC.

This clone was picked up one time. The gene calls are TRBV7-2 and TRBJ1-5; D gene ambiguous. The CDR3 loop spans 13 amino acids. Germline values: CDR1 SGHTA, CDR2 FQGNSA. V shed 1 base and J shed 4 bases, with 5 bases lying between them. CDR3 sequence (DNA): TGTGCCAGCAGCTTAGGGCGGAATCAGCCCCAGCATTTT. Its protein product is CASSLGRNQPQHF.

The J gene is TRBJ2-1, the V gene TRBV10-3, with 8 nucleotides matching TRBD1. V gave up 6 bases and J gave up 3 bases; unmatched junction bases: 7. The CDR3 is 15 amino acids. The germline CDR1 and CDR2 sequences are ENHRY and SYGVKD. The CDR3 sequence: CAIRTLQGGYNEQFF. The DNA for the CDR3 is TGTGCCATCAGAACCTTACAGGGGGGCTACAATGAGCAGTTCTTC.

This clone showed up just a few times. The sample carries other DNA sequences with the same CDR3. The J gene is TRBJ1-1, the V gene TRBV5-1, with TRBD1 matching 8 bases. J was trimmed by 11 bases and V by 4 bases; bases with no gene match: 4. Germline CDR1 SGHRS, CDR2 YFSETQ. The CDR3 contains 11 residues. CDR3 DNA sequence: TGCGCCAGCAGCCTGACAGGGGAGGCTTTCTTT. Translating it yields CASSLTGEAFF.

The gene calls are TRBV5-4 and TRBJ2-3, with D possibly TRBD1 on 6 matching bases. The CDR3 runs to 13 residues. Germline values: CDR1 SGHNT, CDR2 YYREEE (reference sequence). V lost 3 bases, J lost 1 base, and 6 bases lay in between. CDR3 in DNA: TGTGCCAGCAGCTACAGGGGCACAGATACGCAGTATTTT. Translating gives CASSYRGTDTQYF. The full variable domain, completed using reference TRBV5-4 and TRBJ2-3, is ETGVTQSPTHLIKTRGQQVTLRCSSQSGHNTVSWYQQALGQGPQFIFQYYREEENGRGNFPPRFSGLQFPNYSSELNVNALELDDSALYLCASSYRGTDTQYFGPGTRLTVL.